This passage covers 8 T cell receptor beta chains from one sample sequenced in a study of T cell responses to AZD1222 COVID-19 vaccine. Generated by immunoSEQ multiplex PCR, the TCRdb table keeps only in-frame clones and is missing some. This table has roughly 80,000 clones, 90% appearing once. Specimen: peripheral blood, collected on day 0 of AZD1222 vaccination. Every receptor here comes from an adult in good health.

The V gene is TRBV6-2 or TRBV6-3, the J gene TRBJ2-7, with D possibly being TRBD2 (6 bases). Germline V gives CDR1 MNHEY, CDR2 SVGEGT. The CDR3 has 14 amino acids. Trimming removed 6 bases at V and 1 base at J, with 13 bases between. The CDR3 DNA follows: TGTGCCAGCAGCCTCAGGCGGGGATCCTACGAGCAGTACTTC. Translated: CASSLRRGSYEQYF.

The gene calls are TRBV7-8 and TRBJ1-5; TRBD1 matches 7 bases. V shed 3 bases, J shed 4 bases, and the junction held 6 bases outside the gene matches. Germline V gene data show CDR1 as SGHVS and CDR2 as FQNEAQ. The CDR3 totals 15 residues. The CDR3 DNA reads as TGTGCCAGCAGCTTTGGCAGGGGGTTTAATCAGCCCCAGCATTTT. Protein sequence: CASSFGRGFNQPQHF.

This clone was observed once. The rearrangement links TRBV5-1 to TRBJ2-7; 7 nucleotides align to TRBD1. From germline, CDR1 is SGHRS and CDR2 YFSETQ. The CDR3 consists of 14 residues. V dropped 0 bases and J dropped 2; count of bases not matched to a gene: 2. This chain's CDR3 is CASSLAGTAYEQYF. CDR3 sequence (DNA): TGCGCCAGCAGCTTGGCGGGGACAGCCTACGAGCAGTACTTC.

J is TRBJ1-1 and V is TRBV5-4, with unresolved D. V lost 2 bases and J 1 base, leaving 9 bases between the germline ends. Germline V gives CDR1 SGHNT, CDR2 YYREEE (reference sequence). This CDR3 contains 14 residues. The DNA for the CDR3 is TGTGCCAGCAGCTTCCGAGAGGAGAACACTGAAGCTTTCTTT. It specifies CASSFREENTEAFF.

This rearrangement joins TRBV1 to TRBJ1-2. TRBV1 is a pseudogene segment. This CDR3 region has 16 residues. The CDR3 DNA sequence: TGCACCAGCAGCCTCCCGATCAGCCCAGGGAGCTATGGCTACACCTTC. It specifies CTSSLPISPGSYGYTF.

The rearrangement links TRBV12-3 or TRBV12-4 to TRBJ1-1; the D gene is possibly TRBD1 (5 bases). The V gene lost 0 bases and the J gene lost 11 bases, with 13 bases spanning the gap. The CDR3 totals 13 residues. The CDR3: CASSLAERGVAFF. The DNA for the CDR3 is TGTGCCAGCAGTTTAGCCGAGAGAGGGGTCGCTTTCTTT.

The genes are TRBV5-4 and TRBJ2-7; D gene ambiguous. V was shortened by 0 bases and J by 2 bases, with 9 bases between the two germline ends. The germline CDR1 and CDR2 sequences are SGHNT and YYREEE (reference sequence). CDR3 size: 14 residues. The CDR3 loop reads CASSLDVGTYEQYF. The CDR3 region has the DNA TGTGCCAGCAGCTTGGACGTAGGCACCTACGAGCAGTACTTC. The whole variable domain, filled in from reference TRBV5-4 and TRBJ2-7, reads ETGVTQSPTHLIKTRGQQVTLRCSSQSGHNTVSWYQQALGQGPQFIFQYYREEENGRGNFPPRFSGLQFPNYSSELNVNALELDDSALYLCASSLDVGTYEQYFGPGTRLTVT.

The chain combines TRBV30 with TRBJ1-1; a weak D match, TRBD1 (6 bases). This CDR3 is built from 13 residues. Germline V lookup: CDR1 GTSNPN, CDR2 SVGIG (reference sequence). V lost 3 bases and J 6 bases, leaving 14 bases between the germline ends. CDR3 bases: TGTGCCTGGAGCGACCGGGGGCCGGCTGAAGCTTTCTTT. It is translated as CAWSDRGPAEAFF.